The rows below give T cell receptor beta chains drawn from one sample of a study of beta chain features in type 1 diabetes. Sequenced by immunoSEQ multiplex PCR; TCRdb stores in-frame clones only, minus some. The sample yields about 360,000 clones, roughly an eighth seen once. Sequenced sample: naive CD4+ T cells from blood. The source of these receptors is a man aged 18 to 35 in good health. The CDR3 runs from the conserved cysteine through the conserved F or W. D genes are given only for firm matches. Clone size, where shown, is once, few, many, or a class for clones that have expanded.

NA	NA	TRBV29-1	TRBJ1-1	TGCAGCGTTCTTAGCGGGAACACTGAAGCTTTCTTT	CSVLSGNTEAFF
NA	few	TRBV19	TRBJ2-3	TGTGCCAGTAGTGTAGGGGGAGGGGAGGCAGATACGCAGTATTTT	CASSVGGGEADTQYF
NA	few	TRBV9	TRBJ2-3	TGTGCCAGCAGCCCCGCGGTTCTAGAATATACGCAGTATTTT	CASSPAVLEYTQYF
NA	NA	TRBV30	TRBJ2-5	TGTGCTCTCGGGATGGGTCCTCTCCAAGAGACCCAGTACTTC	CALGMGPLQETQYF
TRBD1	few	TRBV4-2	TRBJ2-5	TGTGCCAGCAGCCAAGGACAGGGAGAGACCCAGTACTTC	CASSQGQGETQYF
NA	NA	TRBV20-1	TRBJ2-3	TGCAGTGCCACTTTCCGGGATACGCAGTATTTT	CSATFRDTQYF
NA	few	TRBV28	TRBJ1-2	TGTGCCAGCAGTCCCCCATCTTTGCGCTATGGCTACACCTTC	CASSPPSLRYGYTF
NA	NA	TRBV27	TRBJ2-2	TGTGCCATCTCCGGGACACCGAACACCGGGGAGCTGTTTTTT	CAISGTPNTGELFF
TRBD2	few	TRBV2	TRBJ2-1	TGTGCCAGCAGCCCCTGGCAGCGGGGGCAGTTCTTC	CASSPWQRGQFF
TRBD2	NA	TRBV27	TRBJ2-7	TGTGCCAGCAGTTATCTAGCGGGAGGGCCCTACGAGCAGTACTTC	CASSYLAGGPYEQYF
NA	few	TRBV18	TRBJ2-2	TGTGCCAGCCGTACAGGGCGTGCGAACACCGGGGAGCTGTTTTTT	CASRTGRANTGELFF
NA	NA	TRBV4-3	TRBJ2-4	TGCGCCAGCAGCCGATTCTTGGGGGCCGGATCCCCCAACATTCAGTACTTC	CASSRFLGAGSPNIQYF
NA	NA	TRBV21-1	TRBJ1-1	TGTGCCAGCAGCGCCCCGGACAGGGTGAACACTGAAGCTTTCTTT	CASSAPDRVNTEAFF
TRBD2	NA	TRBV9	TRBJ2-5	TGTGCCAGCAGCGTTAGCGGGTACCAAGAGACCCAGTACTTC	CASSVSGYQETQYF
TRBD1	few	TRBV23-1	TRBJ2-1	TGCGCCAGCAGCCCCCGGACAGGGGGCGCGGGCAATGAGCAGTTCTTC	CASSPRTGGAGNEQFF
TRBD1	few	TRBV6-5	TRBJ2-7	TGTGCCAGCAGTTTTGGGACAGGGGGCTCCTACGAGCAGTACTTC	CASSFGTGGSYEQYF
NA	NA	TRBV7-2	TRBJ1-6	TGTGCCAGCAGCGAGGAGCCGAATTCACCCCTCCACTTT	CASSEEPNSPLHF
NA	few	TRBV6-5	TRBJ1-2	TGTGCCAGCATCTACGGCGGTGGCTACACCTTC	CASIYGGGYTF
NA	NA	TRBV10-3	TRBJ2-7	TGTGCCATCAGTGAGCAAAATAGCTACGAGCAGTACTTC	CAISEQNSYEQYF
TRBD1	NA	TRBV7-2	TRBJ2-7	TGTGCCAGCAGCTTAGCGGGACAGACCTACGAGCAGTACTTC	CASSLAGQTYEQYF
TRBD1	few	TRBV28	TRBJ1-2	TGTGCCAGCAGTTTAGCCCGACAGGGTAAAGGCTACACCTTC	CASSLARQGKGYTF
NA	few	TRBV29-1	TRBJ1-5	TGCAGCGTTGAAGAATTGGCAGGGAAGGGTCAGCCCCAGCATTTT	CSVEELAGKGQPQHF
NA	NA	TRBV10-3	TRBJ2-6	TGTGCCATCAGTGAGACCGGCGGGGGCTCCTACTCTGGGGCCAACGTCCTGACTTTC	CAISETGGGSYSGANVLTF
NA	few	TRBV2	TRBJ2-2	TGTGCCAGCAGCGTCCGGGACTCCGGGCGGGAGCTGTTTTTT	CASSVRDSGRELFF
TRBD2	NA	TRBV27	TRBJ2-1	TGTGCCAGCAGTTTCCCCGGGACTAGCGGAACCAATGAGCAGTTCTTC	CASSFPGTSGTNEQFF
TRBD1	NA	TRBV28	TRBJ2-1	TGTGCCAGCAGTAAGGGACAGGGGCTAAGAGAGCAGTTCTTC	CASSKGQGLREQFF
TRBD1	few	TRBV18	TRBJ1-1	TGTGCCAGCTCACAGGGACAGGAGAGCACTGAAGCTTTCTTT	CASSQGQESTEAFF
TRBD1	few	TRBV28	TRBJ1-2	TGTGCCAGCAGGGTCGGGACAGGCGGACTCGGCTACACCTTC	CASRVGTGGLGYTF
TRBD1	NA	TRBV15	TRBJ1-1	TGTGCCACCAGCAGAGGACAGGGGGGGACTGAAGCTTTCTTT	CATSRGQGGTEAFF
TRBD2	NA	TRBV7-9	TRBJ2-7	TGTGCCAGCAGCTCCCTAAGTCTACTAGCGGGAGGGCGCTACGAGCAGTACTTC	CASSSLSLLAGGRYEQYF
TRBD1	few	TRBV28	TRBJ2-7	TGTGCCAGCAGAAAAGACAGGGGGCGGTATCGCGAGCAGTACTTC	CASRKDRGRYREQYF
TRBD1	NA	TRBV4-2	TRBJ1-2	TGTGCCAGCAGCCAAGGTCGGACAGGGGGCTCGAAGAACTATGGCTACACCTTC	CASSQGRTGGSKNYGYTF
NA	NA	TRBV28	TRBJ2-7	TGTGCCAGCAGTTCGGGGGGCCCCTACGAGCAGTACTTC	CASSSGGPYEQYF
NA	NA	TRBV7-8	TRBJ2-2	TGTGCCAGCAGCTTAGCTCGCAGCAGTTCCCTGAGGGGGGAGCTGTTTTTT	CASSLARSSSLRGELFF
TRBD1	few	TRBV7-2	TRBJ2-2	TGTGCCAGCAGCTTGGGACAGACGAACACCGGGGAGCTGTTTTTT	CASSLGQTNTGELFF
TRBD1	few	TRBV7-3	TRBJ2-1	TGTGCCAGCAGGCCGGGACAGGCCCACAATGAGCAGTTCTTC	CASRPGQAHNEQFF